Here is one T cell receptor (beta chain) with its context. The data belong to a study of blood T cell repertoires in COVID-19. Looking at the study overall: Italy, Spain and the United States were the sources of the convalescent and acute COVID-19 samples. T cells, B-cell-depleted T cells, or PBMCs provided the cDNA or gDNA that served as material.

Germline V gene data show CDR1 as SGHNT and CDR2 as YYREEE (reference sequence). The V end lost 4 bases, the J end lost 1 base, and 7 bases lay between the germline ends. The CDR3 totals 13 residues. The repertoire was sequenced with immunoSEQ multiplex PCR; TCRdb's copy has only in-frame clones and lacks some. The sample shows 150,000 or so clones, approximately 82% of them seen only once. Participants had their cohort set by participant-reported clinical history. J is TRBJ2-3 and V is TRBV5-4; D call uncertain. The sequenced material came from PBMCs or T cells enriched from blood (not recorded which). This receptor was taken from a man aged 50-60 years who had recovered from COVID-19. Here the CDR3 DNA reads TGTGCCAGCAGCGGGCCGGGCACAGATACGCAGTATTTT. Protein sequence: CASSGPGTDTQYF. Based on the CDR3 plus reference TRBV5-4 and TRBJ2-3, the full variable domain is ETGVTQSPTHLIKTRGQQVTLRCSSQSGHNTVSWYQQALGQGPQFIFQYYREEENGRGNFPPRFSGLQFPNYSSELNVNALELDDSALYLCASSGPGTDTQYFGPGTRLTVL.